The rows below give T cell receptor beta chains drawn from one sample of a study of shared clonotypes between healthy human individuals. Only in-frame clones appear in the TCRdb table, and some are missing; sequencing was by immunoSEQ multiplex PCR. The data show around 450,000 clones, around 75% seen once. Sequencing was done on a sample of PBMCs. These receptors came from a woman between 35 and 50 years old in good health. Some clones in this sample may be carry-over from other donors' samples. Both conserved end residues are part of each CDR3. A D gene is named only where the DNA matches it firmly. A row's size may be missing; if present it is once, few, many or a size class.

v_gene	d_gene	j_gene	abundance	CDR3aa	CDR3nt
TRBV4-1	TRBD2	TRBJ2-1	once	CASRRLAGGIDEQFF	TGCGCCAGCAGACGACTAGCGGGAGGGATAGATGAGCAGTTCTTC
TRBV18	NA	TRBJ1-5	NA	CASSPGSNQPQHF	TGTGCCAGCTCACCGGGTAGCAATCAGCCCCAGCATTTT
TRBV5-1	TRBD2	TRBJ2-3	NA	CASSSQTSGTDTQYF	TGCGCCAGCAGCTCGCAGACTAGCGGGACAGATACGCAGTATTTT
TRBV30	NA	TRBJ2-7	NA	CAWSPRNLAGNYEQYF	TGTGCCTGGAGCCCACGGAACTTGGCGGGGAACTACGAGCAGTACTTC
TRBV10-1	TRBD1	TRBJ2-1	NA	CASSPRQGAVNEQFF	TGCGCCAGCAGTCCTAGACAGGGGGCCGTCAATGAGCAGTTCTTC
TRBV7-8	TRBD2	TRBJ2-7	NA	CASSLSGTNYEQYF	TGTGCCAGCAGCCTTAGCGGGACAAACTACGAGCAGTACTTC
TRBV7-3	NA	TRBJ1-2	NA	CASSLTGEVHGYTF	TGTGCCAGCAGCTTGACGGGGGAGGTTCACGGCTACACCTTC
TRBV7-9	TRBD2	TRBJ2-1	NA	CASSPTTSGSYNEQFF	TGTGCCAGCAGCCCGACGACTAGCGGGAGCTACAATGAGCAGTTCTTC
TRBV19	NA	TRBJ1-2	NA	CASTQDSDYGYTF	TGTGCCAGTACCCAGGACAGTGACTATGGCTACACCTTC
TRBV29-1	TRBD2	TRBJ2-1	NA	CSVALAGGTAEQFF	TGCAGCGTAGCACTAGCGGGAGGGACCGCTGAGCAGTTCTTC
TRBV18	TRBD1	TRBJ2-5	many	CASSRRGRETQYF	TGTGCCAGCTCACGCAGGGGGCGTGAGACCCAGTACTTC
TRBV28	NA	TRBJ1-2	NA	CASSPGTLLSYGYTF	TGTGCCAGCAGTCCTGGGACACTTCTCTCTTATGGCTACACCTTC
TRBV7-9	NA	TRBJ1-3	few	CASSFTPGNTIYF	TGTGCCAGCAGCTTTACACCTGGAAACACCATATATTTT
TRBV4-1	TRBD2	TRBJ2-3	NA	CASSQDGGKGDTQYF	TGCGCCAGCAGCCAAGACGGGGGGAAAGGAGATACGCAGTATTTT
TRBV30	NA	TRBJ2-3	NA	CAWVPGVSTDTQYF	TGTGCCTGGGTGCCGGGAGTCAGCACAGATACGCAGTATTTT
TRBV5-6	NA	TRBJ1-1	once	CASSPGTPGVAFF	TGTGCCAGCAGCCCCGGGACCCCGGGCGTAGCTTTCTTT
TRBV10-3	NA	TRBJ2-5	NA	CAIRPGGRTFQETQYF	TGTGCCATCAGACCCGGGGGACGGACTTTCCAAGAGACCCAGTACTTC
TRBV2	NA	TRBJ1-5	few	CASSASFRGQPQHF	TGTGCCAGCAGTGCGTCGTTTAGGGGTCAGCCCCAGCATTTT
TRBV5-1	NA	TRBJ1-1	NA	CASSLRVGRNTEAFF	TGCGCCAGCAGCTTGAGGGTCGGTCGGAACACTGAAGCTTTCTTT
TRBV18	TRBD2	TRBJ2-1	NA	CASSRGLAGSNEQFF	TGTGCCAGCTCACGGGGACTAGCGGGGAGCAATGAGCAGTTCTTC
TRBV28	NA	TRBJ2-3	NA	CASSLPRRDTQYF	TGTGCCAGCAGTTTGCCCCGTCGGGATACGCAGTATTTT
TRBV15	TRBD2	TRBJ2-3	NA	CATSRVLAGDTQYF	TGTGCCACCAGCAGAGTGCTAGCGGGAGATACGCAGTATTTT
TRBV30	TRBD2	TRBJ2-7	once	CAWTGTSGPYEQYF	TGTGCCTGGACCGGGACTAGCGGTCCCTACGAGCAGTACTTC
TRBV7-2	NA	TRBJ2-7	NA	CASNIPGLTYEQYF	TGTGCCAGCAACATTCCGGGACTCACCTACGAGCAGTACTTC
TRBV27	TRBD2	TRBJ2-7	NA	CASSLSGLVPVRYF	TGTGCCAGCAGTTTGTCGGGACTAGTACCCGTTCGGTACTTC
TRBV10-3	NA	TRBJ2-5	NA	CAISRPNEETQYF	TGTGCCATCAGTCGGCCGAACGAAGAGACCCAGTACTTC
TRBV18	NA	TRBJ2-1	NA	CASSPPRTGTRYNEQFF	TGTGCCAGCTCACCACCGAGAACAGGGACACGTTACAATGAGCAGTTCTTC
TRBV6-6	NA	TRBJ1-2	NA	CASSSPNYGYTF	TGTGCCAGCAGCTCACCTAACTATGGCTACACCTTC
TRBV7-3	NA	TRBJ1-1	NA	CASSLTGRDTEAFF	TGTGCCAGCAGCTTAACTGGGAGGGACACTGAAGCTTTCTTT
TRBV30	NA	TRBJ1-4	NA	CAWSGRGKLNEKLFF	TGTGCCTGGAGTGGCCGGGGAAAACTTAATGAAAAACTGTTTTTT
TRBV4-1	TRBD1	TRBJ1-5	NA	CASSQDAGTEGHQPQHF	TGCGCCAGCAGCCAAGACGCCGGGACAGAAGGGCATCAGCCCCAGCATTTT
TRBV2	NA	TRBJ2-7	NA	CGHERGPNSYEQYF	TGTGGCCACGAAAGGGGTCCCAACTCCTACGAGCAGTACTTC
TRBV7-2	NA	TRBJ2-3	NA	CASSSHRSERASTDTQYF	TGTGCCAGCAGCTCACACCGTAGCGAAAGAGCCAGCACAGATACGCAGTATTTT
TRBV5-4	NA	TRBJ1-3	once	CASSLGRQGTISGNTIYF	TGTGCCAGCAGCTTGGGGCGGCAGGGAACGATCTCTGGAAACACCATATATTTT
TRBV5-1	NA	TRBJ1-4	NA	CASSFGGATNEKLFF	TGCGCCAGCAGCTTTGGCGGAGCAACTAATGAAAAACTGTTTTTT
TRBV6-5	NA	TRBJ1-3	NA	CASKNNRNTIYF	TGTGCCAGCAAAAACAACAGAAACACCATATATTTT
TRBV5-1	NA	TRBJ1-5	NA	CASSLYGSSNQPQHF	TGCGCCAGCAGCTTGTACGGCAGCAGCAATCAGCCCCAGCATTTT
TRBV11-2	NA	TRBJ2-2	NA	CASSLGQIGELFF	TGTGCCAGCAGCTTAGGACAGATCGGGGAGCTGTTTTTT
TRBV14	TRBD1	TRBJ2-7	NA	CASSLHGTAREQYF	TGTGCCAGCAGCCTTCACGGGACAGCTCGCGAGCAGTACTTC